The 5 T cell receptor beta chains given below trace back to one sample, sequenced in a study of control samples from healthy donors and cancer patients. Sequenced by immunoSEQ multiplex PCR; TCRdb stores in-frame clones only, minus some. The profile covers just under 100,000 clones, with 90% to 95% appearing a single time and 8% taken by the ten largest. Sequenced input: blood. The origin of the receptors is a young man in good health.

The chain links TRBV9 to TRBJ1-1, with 8 positions matching TRBD1. J gave up 6 bases and V 3 bases, and 7 bases lay outside the gene matches. Looked up from germline, CDR1 is SGDLS and CDR2 is YYNGEE. The CDR3 covers 14 residues. The CDR3 loop is CASSALTGDAEAFF. As DNA, the CDR3 is TGTGCCAGCAGCGCCCTGACAGGGGACGCTGAAGCTTTCTTT.

The V gene is TRBV5-4, the J gene TRBJ1-2; TRBD1 agrees at 9 bases. J gave up 7 bases and V 2 bases, and 6 bases lay outside the gene matches. Germline CDR1 is SGHNT and CDR2 is YYREEE (reference sequence). The CDR3 has 14 amino acids. The CDR3 here is CASSLTGGKFGYTF. Written as DNA, the CDR3 is TGTGCCAGCAGCTTAACAGGGGGCAAGTTTGGCTACACCTTC.

There are a few counts of this clone. The J gene is TRBJ2-5, the V gene TRBV11-2, with D perhaps TRBD1 (7 bases). Germline CDR1 is SGHAT and CDR2 is FQNNGV. The CDR3 runs 15 residues. The V gene lost 8 bases and the J gene lost 5 bases, with 21 bases spanning the gap. Here the CDR3 reads CASLLGGGAGETQYF. The CDR3 bases are TGTGCCAGCCTCCTTGGAGGGGGCGCGGGGGAGACCCAGTACTTC. The whole variable domain, filled in from reference TRBV11-2 and TRBJ2-5, reads EAGVAQSPRYKIIEKRQSVAFWCNPISGHATLYWYQQILGQGPKLLIQFQNNGVVDDSQLPKDRFSAERLKGVDSTLKIQPAKLEDSAVYLCASLLGGGAGETQYFGPGTRLLVL.

This chain links TRBV5-4 with TRBJ1-6; no firm D call. The CDR3 runs 14 residues. CDR1 and CDR2 from the germline V gene are SGHNT and YYREEE (reference sequence). The V gene lost 2 bases and the J gene lost 2 bases, with 5 bases spanning the gap. Here the CDR3 DNA reads TGTGCCAGCAGCTTCCGGGCCTATAATTCACCCCTCCACTTT. Protein product: CASSFRAYNSPLHF.

The chain recombines TRBV7-2 with TRBJ2-5; 13 nucleotides line up with TRBD2. The CDR3 loop spans 16 amino acids. With 0 bases clipped from V and 9 bases from J, the junction kept 7 bases outside the gene matches. Germline V gives CDR1 SGHTA, CDR2 FQGNSA. CDR3 loop: CASSLAGGTSGKAQYF. The CDR3 nucleotides read TGTGCCAGCAGCTTAGCGGGAGGGACTAGCGGGAAGGCCCAGTACTTC.